These 27 T cell receptor beta chains originate from one sample sequenced in a study of blood T cell repertoires in COVID-19. Clones were sequenced by immunoSEQ multiplex PCR, and TCRdb holds only the in-frame ones, with some missing. This sample has 84,000 or so clones; 87% occur once, and the top ten carry approximately 5.9%. Sequenced material: peripheral blood. The receptors originated from a man aged 60 to 69 with acute or convalescent COVID-19.

The gene calls are TRBV4-3 and TRBJ2-7; TRBD1 matches 7 bases. This CDR3 comprises 20 residues. J lost 3 bases, V lost 0 bases, and 20 bases had no gene match. The germline V gene has CDR1 LGHNA and CDR2 YSLEER. DNA of the CDR3: TGCGCCAGCAGCCAAGATCGGAAGGGGGCGATGCCGGCGGCATACTACGAGCAGTACTTC. This translates into CASSQDRKGAMPAAYYEQYF.

This chain joins TRBV4-3 and TRBJ1-2; D perhaps matches TRBD1 (5 bases). Trimming took 0 bases from V and 3 from J, leaving 11 bases between them. This CDR3 spans 15 amino acids. Germline CDR1 LGHNA, CDR2 YSLEER. The CDR3 protein is CASSQDGSRDYGYTF. The CDR3 bases are TGCGCCAGCAGCCAAGACGGGTCCAGGGACTATGGCTACACCTTC.

Only one count was recorded for this clone. The chain links TRBV19 to TRBJ1-1, with 7 bases that match TRBD1. Germline V gene lookup returns CDR1 LNHDA and CDR2 SQIVND (reference sequence). This CDR3 has 13 amino acids. V shed 6 bases and J 7 bases; nucleotides not matched to a gene: 8. The CDR3 DNA follows: TGTGCCAGTAGGGTGGCAGGGGGTATTGAAGCTTTCTTT. This sequence encodes CASRVAGGIEAFF.

The chain joins TRBV11-2 to TRBJ1-6, with 7 bases identical to TRBD1. The CDR3 extends over 15 amino acids. Germline V gives CDR1 SGHAT, CDR2 FQNNGV. The V segment lost 5 bases and the J segment 10 bases; nucleotides outside the gene matches: 11. The CDR3 sequence is CASSPKQGNVSPLHF. The CDR3 DNA follows: TGTGCCAGCAGCCCTAAACAGGGGAACGTGTCACCCCTCCACTTT. Full variable domain (rest looked up from reference TRBV11-2 and TRBJ1-6): EAGVAQSPRYKIIEKRQSVAFWCNPISGHATLYWYQQILGQGPKLLIQFQNNGVVDDSQLPKDRFSAERLKGVDSTLKIQPAKLEDSAVYLCASSPKQGNVSPLHFGNGTRLTVT.

In its sample, this clone was seen once. V usage is TRBV7-3 and J usage is TRBJ2-2; tentatively, D is TRBD1 (6 bases). Germline lookup yields CDR1 SGHTA and CDR2 FQGTGA. Trimming stripped 6 bases from V and 4 bases from J, with 12 bases between. The CDR3 loop spans 14 amino acids. CDR3 amino acids: CASSNTGSTGELFF. The CDR3 DNA is TGTGCCAGCAGTAATACAGGGAGCACCGGGGAGCTGTTTTTT.

The chain couples TRBV4-2 to TRBJ2-3; TRBD2 agrees at 9 bases. This CDR3 spans 19 amino acids. Germline V gene lookup returns CDR1 LGHNA and CDR2 YNFKEQ. V gave up 0 bases and J gave up 7 bases; unmatched junction bases: 17. CDR3 coding DNA: TGTGCCAGCAGCCAAGATGAGGATTTGAGGACTAGCGTTCTATATACGCAGTATTTT. Residues: CASSQDEDLRTSVLYTQYF.

This clone was seen a single time. The CDR3 reads CASGKTGGELFF. DNA for the CDR3: TGTGCCAGCGGAAAAACGGGCGGGGAGCTGTTTTTT. The chain couples TRBV2 to TRBJ2-2; the D is unclear. Deletions cut 8 bases from V and 7 bases from J, with 11 bases between. The CDR3 has 12 residues. Germline lookup yields CDR1 SNHLY and CDR2 FYNNEI.

This clone was seen more than once but under ten times. The gene calls are TRBV25-1 and TRBJ2-3; 7 positions match TRBD2. Trimming cost V 5 bases and J 3 bases; bases outside gene matches: 14. Looked up from germline, CDR1 is MGHDK and CDR2 is SYGVNS. There are 17 residues in the CDR3. The CDR3 here is CASSQLWAGDFTDTQYF. In DNA, the CDR3 is TGTGCCAGCAGTCAATTGTGGGCGGGGGACTTTACAGATACGCAGTATTTT.

The V call is TRBV4-3, the J call TRBJ1-2; 9 bases align to TRBD1. From germline, CDR1 is LGHNA and CDR2 YSLEER. The ends lost 0 bases at V and 7 bases at J; junction bases unmatched: 6. CDR3 length: 15 residues. The CDR3 DNA follows: TGCGCCAGCAGCCAAGACCGGACAGGGGTGGTTGGCTACACCTTC. It specifies CASSQDRTGVVGYTF.

The chain combines TRBV30 with TRBJ1-6; possibly TRBD1 for D (5 bases). Germline-derived CDR1 and CDR2 are GTSNPN and SVGIG (reference sequence). Trimming left V 8 bases short and J 6 bases short, with 14 bases between. The CDR3 is 13 amino acids. CDR3 nucleotides: TGTGCCGTTCAGGGAGGGGTTAATTCACCCCTCCACTTT. Amino acids: CAVQGGVNSPLHF.

V usage is TRBV12-3 or TRBV12-4 and J usage is TRBJ2-3; TRBD2 might be the D (5 bases). This CDR3 region has 13 residues. V lost 10 bases to trimming and J lost 6 bases, with 17 bases between them. CDR3 nucleotide sequence: TGTGCCACAACCCAAGGACTCCCGGATACGCAGTATTTT. This translates into CATTQGLPDTQYF.

This clone occurred once. The chain combines TRBV3-1 (or the pseudogene TRBV3-2) with TRBJ1-3; D is possibly TRBD1 (5 bases). The V gene's germline CDR1 is LGHDT and CDR2 YNNKEL (reference sequence). This CDR3 is 16 amino acids long. The ends were cut back, 5 bases at V and 2 bases at J, with 16 bases in the middle. This CDR3 reads CASSSDSGTPGNTIYF. Here the CDR3 DNA reads TGTGCCAGCAGCTCAGACTCAGGGACTCCTGGAAACACCATATATTTT.

The J gene is TRBJ1-2, the V gene TRBV6-4; 8 bases agree with TRBD1. V shed 3 bases and J 13 bases; nucleotides not matched to a gene: 10. The V gene's germline CDR1 is MRHNA and CDR2 SNTAGT. CDR3 length: 13 amino acids. The CDR3 bases are TGTGCCAGCAGTGAGCAGGACAGGGCACCGTTCACCTTC. It codes for CASSEQDRAPFTF.

This chain links TRBV9 with TRBJ1-1; D is possibly TRBD1 (6 bases). The CDR3 is made up of 12 amino acids. V was clipped by 4 bases and J by 3 bases, with 7 bases between them. Germline CDR1 and CDR2: SGDLS and YYNGEE. Here the CDR3 reads CASSRQDTEAFF. CDR3 DNA: TGTGCCAGCAGCCGACAGGACACTGAAGCTTTCTTT.

The rearrangement joins TRBV11-1 to TRBJ2-1, with no clear D. Per the germline V gene, CDR1 is SGHAT and CDR2 is FQDESV (reference sequence). This CDR3 comprises 12 residues. V dropped 1 base and J dropped 6 bases, with 4 bases sitting between them. This CDR3 reads CASSLVLNEQFF. The CDR3 region has the DNA TGTGCCAGCAGCTTAGTTCTCAATGAGCAGTTCTTC.

The V gene is TRBV7-2, the J gene TRBJ2-2; tentatively, D is TRBD1 (6 bases). CDR1 is SGHTA and CDR2 is FQGNSA in the germline V gene. The CDR3 is 16 amino acids. Trimming took off 3 bases at V and 3 bases at J, with 14 bases between the two ends. The CDR3 is CASSFDRLRDTGELFF. CDR3 in DNA: TGTGCCAGCAGCTTCGACAGGCTAAGAGACACCGGGGAGCTGTTTTTT.

The gene calls are TRBV3-1 (or the pseudogene TRBV3-2) and TRBJ2-3; possible D gene TRBD2, 5 bases. The length of the CDR3 is 13 residues. V was clipped by 4 bases and J by 8 bases, with 13 bases between them. CDR1 and CDR2 (germline): LGHDT, YNNKEL (reference sequence). CDR3 amino acids: CASSLWGEGTQYF. In DNA, the CDR3 is TGTGCCAGCAGCCTCTGGGGTGAGGGTACGCAGTATTTT.

The chain combines TRBV18 with TRBJ1-2; TRBD1 might be the D (5 bases). Germline assignment: CDR1 KGHSH and CDR2 LQKENI. This CDR3 has 12 amino acids. V lost 5 bases to trimming and J lost 4 bases, with 8 bases between them. The CDR3 region has the DNA TGTGCCAGCTCAATCCAGGGCTATGGCTACACCTTC. It yields the protein CASSIQGYGYTF.

CDR3 residues: CATGGPLMNTEAFF. The CDR3 DNA reads as TGTGCTACAGGGGGGCCCCTCATGAACACTGAAGCTTTCTTT. This chain joins TRBV12-5 and TRBJ1-1; 7 bases are a match to TRBD1. The length of the CDR3 is 14 residues. Trimming removed 10 bases from V and 0 bases from J; junction bases left unmatched: 8. CDR1 LGHNT and CDR2 FRNRAP come from the germline V gene.

The chain links TRBV7-6 to TRBJ1-1, with D uncertain. The CDR3 contains 16 residues. The V and J ends lost 0 bases and 1 base respectively, with 12 bases between them. From germline, CDR1 is SGHVS and CDR2 FNYEAQ. CDR3 sequence (DNA): TGTGCCAGCAGCTTAGCGACATCAGGTTGGAACACTGAAGCTTTCTTT. Protein product: CASSLATSGWNTEAFF. The complete variable domain, with remaining parts taken from reference TRBV7-6 and TRBJ1-1, reads GAGVSQSPRYKVTKRGQDVALRCDPISGHVSLYWYRQALGQGPEFLTYFNYEAQQDKSGLPNDRFSAERPEGSISTLTIQRTEQRDSAMYRCASSLATSGWNTEAFFGQGTRLTVV.

The rearrangement uses TRBV18 and TRBJ1-4; D might be TRBD1 (5 bases). Germline V gene lookup returns CDR1 KGHSH and CDR2 LQKENI. The CDR3 has 14 residues. V was cut by 2 bases and J by 3 bases, with 7 bases left in between. The CDR3: CASSPGDSNEKLFF. CDR3 sequence (DNA): TGTGCCAGCTCACCAGGGGACTCTAATGAAAAACTGTTTTTT. The full variable domain, with the rest looked up from reference TRBV18 and TRBJ1-4, is NAGVMQNPRHLVRRRGQEARLRCSPMKGHSHVYWYRQLPEEGLKFMVYLQKENIIDESGMPKERFSAEFPKEGPSILRIQQVVRGDSAAYFCASSPGDSNEKLFFGSGTQLSVL.

The V call is TRBV10-3, the J call TRBJ2-2; the D is unclear. Germline V gene data show CDR1 as ENHRY and CDR2 as SYGVKD. The CDR3 spans 15 residues. V dropped 4 bases and J dropped 0 bases, with 9 bases sitting between them. The CDR3 DNA reads as TGTGCCATCAGTGTCATAGAGGCGAACACCGGGGAGCTGTTTTTT. It yields the protein CAISVIEANTGELFF.

The chain joins TRBV6-5 to TRBJ2-7; the match to TRBD1 covers 9 bases. V shed 2 bases, J shed 1 base, and the junction held 3 bases outside the gene matches. Germline V lookup: CDR1 MNHEY, CDR2 SVGAGI. The CDR3 sequence is 15 residues long. The CDR3 is CASSYVGQGSYEQYF. The CDR3 DNA follows: TGTGCCAGCAGTTACGTGGGACAGGGATCCTACGAGCAGTACTTC.

The genes are TRBV5-6 and TRBJ1-2; D uncertain. CDR1 is SGHDT and CDR2 is YYEEEE in the germline V gene. The CDR3 totals 13 residues. Trimming cost V 4 bases and J 1 base, with 8 bases left between them. The CDR3 loop is CASSGWSNYGYTF. DNA of the CDR3: TGTGCCAGCAGCGGCTGGAGTAACTATGGCTACACCTTC.

This clone has only one observation. A much larger clone lies one base from this, so it may be a read error. CDR3 nucleotide sequence: TGTGCCAGCAGCGAGGGATCAGGGACAGGGAGCTCCGATTCACCCCTCCACTTT. Translated, it gives CASSEGSGTGSSDSPLHF. This rearrangement joins TRBV9 to TRBJ1-6, with 9 bases that match TRBD1. This CDR3 has 18 amino acids. V lost 3 bases and J lost 8; bases outside the gene matches: 15. Germline CDR1 SGDLS, CDR2 YYNGEE.

The chain uses TRBV6-5 and TRBJ1-5; 11 bases agree with TRBD1. V was clipped by 4 bases and J by 6 bases; unmatched bases: 8. CDR3 length equals 16 residues. The germline V gene encodes CDR1 MNHEY and CDR2 SVGAGI. The CDR3 is CASSSLGQGARQPQHF. DNA of the CDR3: TGTGCCAGCAGTTCCCTCGGACAGGGGGCGCGTCAGCCCCAGCATTTT.

CDR3 amino acids: CASRPGTGIATNEKLFF. In nucleotides, the CDR3 is TGCGCCAGCAGGCCCGGGACAGGGATTGCAACTAATGAAAAACTGTTTTTT. V gene TRBV10-2 combines with J gene TRBJ1-4; 9 bases line up with TRBD1. CDR3 length: 17 amino acids. V lost 6 bases to trimming and J lost 0 bases; unmatched junction nucleotides: 8. Per germline, CDR1 WSHSY and CDR2 SAAADI.